This TCR beta chain was documented in a study of OX40 agonist ivuxolimab in advanced cancers. The J segment lost 3 bases and the V segment lost 4 bases, leaving 14 bases of the junction unmatched. Per germline, CDR1 SGDLS and CDR2 YYNGEE. The CDR3 has 18 residues. Profiling relied on immunoSEQ multiplex PCR, and the TCRdb table lists in-frame clones only, not all of them. The sample holds 53,000 or so clones, about four fifths seen once. The specimen comprised CD4+ or CD8+ T cells sorted from blood, sampled in a trial of the OX40 agonist ivuxolimab. The clonotype originates from an adult with an advanced solid tumor such as melanoma, head and neck, liver or kidney cancer. J is TRBJ2-3 and V is TRBV9, with 10 nucleotides matching TRBD2. CDR3 sequence (DNA): TGTGCCAGCAGCTCTAACCTAGCGGGAGCGGTGGTGACAGATACGCAGTATTTT. This codes for CASSSNLAGAVVTDTQYF.